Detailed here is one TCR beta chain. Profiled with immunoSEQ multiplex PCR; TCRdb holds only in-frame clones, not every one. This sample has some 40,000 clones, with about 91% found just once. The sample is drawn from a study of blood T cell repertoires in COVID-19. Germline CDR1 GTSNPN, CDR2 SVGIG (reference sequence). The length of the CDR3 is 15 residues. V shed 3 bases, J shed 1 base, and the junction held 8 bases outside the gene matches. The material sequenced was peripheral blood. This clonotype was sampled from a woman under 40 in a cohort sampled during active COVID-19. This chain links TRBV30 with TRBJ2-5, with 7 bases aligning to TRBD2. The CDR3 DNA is TGTGCCTGGAGGGGTACTGGCGGGAGCCAAGAGACCCAGTACTTC. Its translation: CAWRGTGGSQETQYF.